This is a list of T cell receptor beta chains from one sample in a study of CD8+ T cells in alopecia areata. Method: immunoSEQ multiplex PCR; TCRdb's copy keeps in-frame clones and lacks some. Counted here are approximately 210,000 clones, just over 65% occurring once; the ten biggest clones make up 1% to 1.5%. This material consisted of CD4+ T cells sorted from blood, taken around week 42, from a patient treated with tofacitinib. The receptors originated from a human donor with alopecia areata. Each CDR3 is given with its conserved first and last residue. The order of the fields is J gene, V gene, CDR3 protein.

>TRBJ2-5|TRBV2
CASTWDQETQYF
>TRBJ1-2|TRBV29-1
CSALDQDRDYGYTF
>TRBJ1-5|TRBV11-1
CASSPTTNQPQHF
>TRBJ1-4|TRBV10-3
CAISRRGDEKLFF
>TRBJ1-1|TRBV29-1
CSAEGLDRDTEAFF
>TRBJ2-1|TRBV5-1
CASSLGGAQFF
>TRBJ1-6|TRBV25-1
CASSEYLGAMVSPLHF
>TRBJ2-7|TRBV11-2
CASSFPGTNYEQYF
>TRBJ1-2|TRBV7-6
CASRKRQGASYGYTF
>TRBJ2-1|TRBV5-6
CASSLVGTSGYNEQFF
>TRBJ2-3|TRBV12-5
CASGFRAGRDTQYF
>TRBJ1-5|TRBV9
CASSQTGSNQPQHF
>TRBJ1-1|TRBV30
CAWSVPGTGGQRAFF
>TRBJ2-6|TRBV5-1
CASSPGSHQGWANVLTF
>TRBJ1-1|TRBV7-2
CASSSYRVNAFF
>TRBJ1-5|TRBV7-8
CASSLDRGNQPQHF
>TRBJ2-2|TRBV7-2
CASSLGLRQNTGELFF